This TCR beta chain was obtained from a study of control samples from healthy donors and cancer patients. V was clipped by 6 bases and J by 1 base; unmatched bases: 5. From germline, CDR1 is WNHNN and CDR2 SYGVQD (reference sequence). CDR3 length equals 16 residues. Using immunoSEQ multiplex PCR, the repertoire was profiled, and TCRdb retains in-frame clones only, with some absent. The sample lists approximately 100,000 clones, 90% occurring once. The sequence derives from a human donor in good health. The donor label of this sample is uncertain. Sequencing was done on a sample of blood. V is TRBV10-1 and J is TRBJ2-3, with TRBD2 matching over 12 bases. The CDR3, as DNA: TGCGCCAGCAGCCTAGCGGGGGGGCCCGGCACAGATACGCAGTATTTT. This translates into CASSLAGGPGTDTQYF.